A single sample gave rise to the 25 T cell receptor beta chains below, sequenced in a study of T cell responses to AZD1222 COVID-19 vaccine. Data came from immunoSEQ multiplex PCR; TCRdb stores just in-frame clones and leaves some out. Of about 170,000 clones listed, 80% to 95% are singletons. The sample in question was peripheral blood, obtained on day 0 of AZD1222 vaccination. The source is an adult in good health.

This chain joins TRBV5-1 and TRBJ2-2; 10 nucleotides agree with TRBD1. Trimming cost V 9 bases and J 2 bases; bases outside gene matches: 7. Germline V CDR1 and CDR2: SGHRS, YFSETQ. The CDR3 totals 15 residues. The CDR3 DNA is TGCGCCACCCCCGGGACAGGGGTTAACACCGGGGAGCTGTTTTTT. This gives the protein CATPGTGVNTGELFF.

V usage is TRBV19 and J usage is TRBJ1-2; D unresolved. The V end lost 0 bases, the J end lost 5 bases, and 13 bases lay between the germline ends. This CDR3 comprises 15 residues. CDR1 is LNHDA and CDR2 is SQIVND in the germline V gene (reference sequence). CDR3 sequence: CASSIDLRPIYGYTF. The CDR3, as DNA: TGTGCCAGTAGTATAGATTTGCGTCCTATTTATGGCTACACCTTC. Using reference TRBV19 and TRBJ1-2 for the parts outside the CDR3, the full variable domain is DGGITQSPKYLFRKEGQNVTLSCEQNLNHDAMYWYRQDPGQGLRLIYYSQIVNDFQKGDIAEGYSVSREKKESFPLTVTSAQKNPTAFYLCASSIDLRPIYGYTFGSGTRLTVV.

V and J are TRBV3-1 (or the pseudogene TRBV3-2) and TRBJ2-3; tentatively, D is TRBD1 or TRBD2 (5 bases each). Between the trimmed V and J ends, which lost 4 bases and 2 bases, there was a span of 13 bases. The CDR3 runs 15 residues. CDR1 is LGHDT and CDR2 is YNNKEL in the germline V gene (reference sequence). CDR3 sequence (DNA): TGTGCCAGCAGCCTCAGGTGGGGGTTCACAGATACGCAGTATTTT. Encoded protein: CASSLRWGFTDTQYF.

The gene calls are TRBV6-6 and TRBJ1-2; 11 bases line up with TRBD1. Per the germline V gene, CDR1 is MNHNY and CDR2 is SVGAGI (reference sequence). The ends lost 7 bases at V and 3 bases at J; junction bases unmatched: 10. CDR3 length: 16 amino acids. CDR3: CASTPRTGGGHYGYTF. In nucleotides, the CDR3 is TGTGCCAGCACCCCCCGGACAGGGGGCGGCCACTATGGCTACACCTTC.

J is TRBJ2-7 and V is TRBV7-2; 9 nucleotides line up with TRBD1. Per the germline V gene, CDR1 is SGHTA and CDR2 is FQGNSA. Losses at the gene ends were 3 bases for V and 5 bases for J; bases not matched to a gene: 8. The CDR3 is 15 amino acids. The CDR3 coding sequence is TGTGCCAGCAGCTTCGCAGGGACAGGGTACCACGAGCAGTACTTC. This gives the protein CASSFAGTGYHEQYF.

The chain employs TRBV24-1 and TRBJ2-1; 8 bases line up with TRBD1. CDR3 size: 16 residues. V shed 1 base, J shed 1 base, and the junction held 2 bases outside the gene matches. Per germline, CDR1 KGHDR and CDR2 SFDVKD. The CDR3 protein is CATSDFTGGSYNEQFF. The CDR3 nucleotides read TGTGCCACCAGTGATTTTACAGGGGGTTCCTACAATGAGCAGTTCTTC.

The gene calls are TRBV6-1 and TRBJ1-6; D gene ambiguous. Trimming left V 3 bases short and J 4 bases short, with 7 bases between. The CDR3 is 14 residues long. Germline-derived CDR1 and CDR2 are MNHNS and SASEGT. Written as DNA, the CDR3 is TGTGCCAGCAGTGAGGGAGTATATAATTCACCCCTCCACTTT. Residues: CASSEGVYNSPLHF.

This clone has a single count. The V gene is TRBV9, the J gene TRBJ1-1; 7 nucleotides align to TRBD1. J gave up 1 base and V 0 bases, and 3 bases lay outside the gene matches. CDR3 length equals 15 residues. CDR1 and CDR2 (germline): SGDLS, YYNGEE. The CDR3 is CASSVGNRGNTEAFF. CDR3 in DNA: TGTGCCAGCAGCGTAGGGAACAGGGGGAACACTGAAGCTTTCTTT. The full variable domain, its missing parts supplied by reference TRBV9 and TRBJ1-1, is DSGVTQTPKHLITATGQRVTLRCSPRSGDLSVYWYQQSLDQGLQFLIQYYNGEERAKGNILERFSAQQFPDLHSELNLSSLELGDSALYFCASSVGNRGNTEAFFGQGTRLTVV.

This clone was seen only a few times. CDR3: CASSLAGGEQYF. CDR3 sequence (DNA): TGCGCCAGCAGCTTGGCCGGGGGCGAGCAGTACTTC. This rearrangement joins TRBV5-1 to TRBJ2-7; D perhaps matches TRBD2 (6 bases). Germline loops: CDR1 SGHRS, CDR2 YFSETQ. V shed 0 bases and J shed 6 bases, with 7 bases lying between them. This CDR3 region has 12 residues.

The chain couples TRBV6-2 or TRBV6-3 to TRBJ1-2; D is unclear. Germline values: CDR1 MNHEY, CDR2 SVGEGT. The V end was cut by 3 bases, the J end by 0 bases, with 11 bases between. This CDR3 is 15 amino acids long. This CDR3 reads CASSYWDEANYGYTF. DNA of the CDR3: TGTGCCAGCAGTTATTGGGATGAGGCTAACTATGGCTACACCTTC.

The V call is TRBV6-5, the J call TRBJ1-6; 8 bases match TRBD1. CDR1 and CDR2 (germline): MNHEY, SVGAGI. The CDR3 totals 15 residues. V was pared by 2 bases and J by 11 bases, with 8 bases of the junction left unmatched. This chain's CDR3 is CASSYGDQGATPLHF. The CDR3 DNA sequence: TGTGCCAGCAGTTACGGGGACCAGGGGGCAACACCCCTCCACTTT.

The J gene is TRBJ2-2, the V gene TRBV27; no reliable D call. The germline V and J ends were trimmed by 6 bases and 5 bases, with 7 bases remaining between them. The CDR3 covers 12 residues. Germline-derived CDR1 and CDR2 are MNHEY and SMNVEV (reference sequence). CDR3 amino acids: CASRELTGELFF. CDR3 nucleotide sequence: TGTGCCAGCAGGGAGCTTACCGGGGAGCTGTTTTTT.

The chain couples TRBV5-1 to TRBJ1-6; 7 nucleotides line up with TRBD1. Germline V gene lookup returns CDR1 SGHRS and CDR2 YFSETQ. The CDR3 length is 16 residues. The junction had 4 bases not matched to a gene; V was cut back by 4 bases and J by 0 bases. CDR3 nucleotide sequence: TGCGCCAGCAGCCAGACAGGGAGCTCCTATAATTCACCCCTCCACTTT. Encoded protein: CASSQTGSSYNSPLHF.

The sample holds a few counts of this clone. The genes are TRBV7-9 and TRBJ1-1; D is perhaps TRBD1 (5 bases). The germline gives CDR1 SEHNR, CDR2 FQNEAQ (reference sequence). This CDR3 region has 14 residues. Trimming shortened V by 7 bases and J by 1 base, and 13 bases separated the two germline ends. The CDR3 DNA sequence: TGTGCCAGCATCAAGACAGCGGAGAACACTGAAGCTTTCTTT. It encodes CASIKTAENTEAFF. Combining the CDR3 with reference TRBV7-9 and TRBJ1-1 gives the whole variable domain DTGVSQNPRHKITKRGQNVTFRCDPISEHNRLYWYRQTLGQGPEFLTYFQNEAQLEKSRLLSDRFSAERPKGSFSTLEIQRTEQGDSAMYLCASIKTAENTEAFFGQGTRLTVV.

The chain has TRBV9 and TRBJ2-7, with TRBD2 identical over 7 bases. Germline V gene data show CDR1 as SGDLS and CDR2 as YYNGEE. J was trimmed by 3 bases and V by 0 bases; bases with no gene match: 3. This CDR3 spans 14 amino acids. The DNA for the CDR3 is TGTGCCAGCAGCGTAGTGTCTAGCGGCTACGAGCAGTACTTC. It is translated as CASSVVSSGYEQYF.

V usage is TRBV30 and J usage is TRBJ2-3, with 9 bases lining up with TRBD2. This CDR3 has 14 amino acids. CDR1 GTSNPN and CDR2 SVGIG come from the germline V gene (reference sequence). V shed 2 bases, J shed 4 bases, and the junction held 4 bases outside the gene matches. The DNA of the CDR3 is TGTGCCTGGAGTTTAGGACTAGCGTCAGATACGCAGTATTTT. Protein sequence: CAWSLGLASDTQYF.

Comment on this clone: Other DNA sequences in the sample encode the same CDR3. The chain combines TRBV7-9 with TRBJ1-1; a possible D gene is TRBD1 (5 bases). The CDR3 runs to 15 residues. V lost 3 bases to trimming and J lost 0 bases, with 11 bases between them. Per the germline V gene, CDR1 is SEHNR and CDR2 is FQNEAQ (reference sequence). DNA of the CDR3: TGTGCCAGCAGCTTGGCAGGGCAACTGAACACTGAAGCTTTCTTT. The encoded protein is CASSLAGQLNTEAFF.

The V call is TRBV6-2 or TRBV6-3, the J call TRBJ1-1; D gene ambiguous. Trimming took 1 base from V and 2 from J, leaving 8 bases between them. CDR1 is MNHEY, CDR2 SVGEGT, per germline. This CDR3 comprises 14 residues. The CDR3 DNA is TGTGCCAGCAGTTACTATCGACAAAACACTGAAGCTTTCTTT. Amino acids: CASSYYRQNTEAFF.

In its sample, this clone was seen once. The gene calls are TRBV4-1 and TRBJ2-2; 12 positions match TRBD2. The V segment lost 3 bases and the J segment 7 bases; nucleotides outside the gene matches: 6. Germline lookup yields CDR1 MGHRA and CDR2 YSYEKL. This CDR3 is 16 amino acids long. The CDR3 nucleotides are TGCGCCAGCAGCCATCGACTAGCGGGAGCGGTCGGGGAGCTGTTTTTT. It yields the protein CASSHRLAGAVGELFF.

This chain joins TRBV27 and TRBJ1-1, with a weak D call TRBD1 (5 bases). The V gene lost 2 bases and the J gene lost 6 bases, with 16 bases spanning the gap. The CDR3 has 15 residues. Germline V gene lookup returns CDR1 MNHEY and CDR2 SMNVEV (reference sequence). CDR3 nucleotides: TGTGCCAGCAGTTTAAGTAGTGGGGGTTGGGCTGAAGCTTTCTTT. Encoded protein: CASSLSSGGWAEAFF.

The chain couples TRBV5-6 to TRBJ1-2; D is unclear. The germline V and J ends were trimmed by 10 bases and 4 bases, with 17 bases remaining between them. Germline V CDR1 and CDR2: SGHDT, YYEEEE. This CDR3 is built from 13 residues. The CDR3 nucleotides are TGTGCCTCCAGAGAAACGCCAGGCTATGGCTACACCTTC. Protein: CASRETPGYGYTF.

The rearrangement joins TRBV6-6 to TRBJ1-2, with D perhaps matching TRBD1 (5 bases). The CDR3 covers 14 residues. Trimming pared 6 bases from V and 0 bases from J, leaving 11 bases between. The germline V gene encodes CDR1 MNHNY and CDR2 SVGAGI (reference sequence). This CDR3 reads CASSPGTANYGYTF. The CDR3 nucleotides are TGTGCCAGCAGCCCCGGGACGGCTAACTATGGCTACACCTTC.

V and J are TRBV3-1 (or the pseudogene TRBV3-2) and TRBJ2-1; 11 bases are a match to TRBD2. The CDR3 totals 15 residues. From germline, CDR1 is LGHDT and CDR2 YNNKEL (reference sequence). Unmatched junction bases numbered 4, after V lost 4 bases and J lost 5 bases. CDR3 DNA sequence: TGTGCCAGCAGCCTCCAACTAGCGGGGGACAATGAGCAGTTCTTC. Translation: CASSLQLAGDNEQFF.

V gene TRBV7-9 combines with J gene TRBJ2-2; 7 bases map to TRBD2. The J segment lost 5 bases and the V segment lost 2 bases, leaving 5 bases of the junction unmatched. The CDR3 contains 15 residues. CDR1 is SEHNR, CDR2 FQNEAQ, per germline (reference sequence). Here the CDR3 reads CASSLRTGGTGELFF. The CDR3 DNA reads as TGTGCCAGCAGCTTAAGGACCGGGGGGACCGGGGAGCTGTTTTTT.

The rearrangement links TRBV2 to TRBJ1-2; weak D call: TRBD1 (5 bases). Germline CDR1 SNHLY, CDR2 FYNNEI. The CDR3 is made up of 13 amino acids. The ends were cut back, 1 base at V and 4 bases at J, with 7 bases in the middle. CDR3 DNA: TGTGCCAGCAGTGAAGACAGGACCTATGGCTACACCTTC. Protein sequence: CASSEDRTYGYTF.